The 8 T cell receptor beta chains below come from one sample, sequenced in a study of vaccination and CD4 T cells after COVID-19. The assay that was used to sequence DNA from cultured CD4+ T cells was the Oncomine TCR Beta short-read assay. One entry per CDR3 protein, called by TCRdb with MiXCR from the PCR reads. The sample lists about 20,000 distinct CDR3 sequences; 55% were seen once. These receptors lack a known antigen. As for treatment: roughly 10-day PBMC culture with coronavirus spike peptide pools or control peptides (ViraFEST assay). Sequencing used CD4+ T cells from blood, cultured in vitro. These TCRs come from a human donor who had recovered from COVID-19.

The table lists this clonotype with a few counts. CDR3 sequence: CSASREATTSRSNQPQHF. The CDR3, as DNA: TGCAGTGCTAGCCGCGAAGCAACCACCTCTAGGAGCAATCAGCCCCAGCATTTT. This rearrangement joins TRBV20-1 to TRBJ1-5; D ambiguous. The CDR3 length is 18 residues. With 3 bases removed from V and 1 base from J, the gap between germline ends came to 22 bases. Germline loops: CDR1 DFQATT, CDR2 SNEGSKA (reference sequence).

The V call is TRBV6-5, the J call TRBJ2-2, with 11 bases lining up with TRBD1. In germline, CDR1 is MNHEY, CDR2 SVGAGI. The CDR3 contains 18 residues. The V gene end was trimmed by 0 bases and the J gene end by 4 bases; junction bases not matched to a gene: 7. CDR3 in DNA: TGTGCCAGCAGTTACTCACCTGGGACAGGGGGAAGCACCGGGGAGCTGTTTTTT. This codes for CASSYSPGTGGSTGELFF.

The gene calls are TRBV5-4 and TRBJ2-7; TRBD2 aligns across 7 bases. The CDR3 sequence is 16 residues long. Germline assignment: CDR1 SGHNT and CDR2 YYREEE (reference sequence). V shed 2 bases, J shed 3 bases, and the junction held 11 bases outside the gene matches. The CDR3 spells CASSFRLAGAGYEQYF. CDR3 nucleotide sequence: TGTGCCAGCAGCTTCAGGCTGGCGGGAGCGGGCTACGAGCAGTACTTC. The full variable domain, in which reference TRBV5-4 and TRBJ2-7 provide the parts outside the CDR3, is ETGVTQSPTHLIKTRGQQVTLRCSSQSGHNTVSWYQQALGQGPQFIFQYYREEENGRGNFPPRFSGLQFPNYSSELNVNALELDDSALYLCASSFRLAGAGYEQYFGPGTRLTVT.

The genes are TRBV7-2 and TRBJ1-2; 10 positions agree with TRBD1. CDR1 is SGHTA and CDR2 is FQGNSA in the germline V gene. V lost 0 bases to trimming and J lost 8 bases; unmatched junction nucleotides: 6. The CDR3 is 15 amino acids. CDR3 bases: TGTGCCAGCAGCTTAGCAATAGGACAGGGGGGAGGCTACACCTTC. Protein sequence: CASSLAIGQGGGYTF.

As DNA, the CDR3 is TGTGCCAGCAGCTCGACCGAAAGTAATGAAAAACTGTTTTTT. Residues: CASSSTESNEKLFF. This chain uses TRBV7-9 with TRBJ1-4; D call uncertain. CDR1 and CDR2 from the germline V gene are SEHNR and FQNEAQ (reference sequence). This CDR3 has 14 amino acids. V lost 4 bases, J lost 4 bases, and 10 bases lay in between.

J is TRBJ1-1 and V is TRBV25-1; D remains unclear. Trimming cost V 2 bases and J 7 bases, with 11 bases left between them. Germline-derived CDR1 and CDR2 are MGHDK and SYGVNS. The CDR3 extends over 13 amino acids. CDR3 residues: CASSERWAFEAFF. The CDR3 region has the DNA TGTGCCAGCAGTGAAAGGTGGGCCTTTGAAGCTTTCTTT. The entire variable domain, with the rest obtained from reference TRBV25-1 and TRBJ1-1, is as follows: EADIYQTPRYLVIGTGKKITLECSQTMGHDKMYWYQQDPGMELHLIHYSYGVNSTEKGDLSSESTVSRIRTEHFPLTLESARPSHTSQYLCASSERWAFEAFFGQGTRLTVV.

The rearrangement joins TRBV20-1 to TRBJ2-7; 12 nucleotides align to TRBD2. Germline V lookup: CDR1 DFQATT, CDR2 SNEGSKA (reference sequence). The CDR3 loop spans 13 amino acids. V lost 5 bases to trimming and J lost 6 bases; unmatched junction nucleotides: 5. CDR3 region: CSALAGGTAEQYF. In DNA form, the CDR3 reads TGCAGTGCTCTAGCGGGAGGGACGGCCGAGCAGTACTTC.

This chain links TRBV7-2 with TRBJ2-2; D uncertain. There are 16 residues in the CDR3. The germline V and J ends were trimmed by 4 bases and 8 bases, with 20 bases remaining between them. Per the germline V gene, CDR1 is SGHTA and CDR2 is FQGNSA. CDR3 loop: CASSSPRTVKSGELFF. The CDR3 DNA follows: TGTGCCAGCAGCTCCCCTAGGACGGTGAAGTCGGGGGAGCTGTTTTTT.